The 24 T cell receptor beta chains below were found in one sample sequenced in a study of blood T cell repertoires in COVID-19. The data were produced by immunoSEQ multiplex PCR, yet TCRdb's version contains in-frame clones alone and is incomplete. Of about 320,000 clones in the sample, over 85% were seen once. The sequenced sample was peripheral blood. The receptors were sampled from a young woman with COVID-19, enrolled during active disease.

The rearrangement links TRBV6-1 to TRBJ2-5; the D is unclear. Trimming pared 2 bases from V and 5 bases from J, leaving 18 bases between. Germline V gene lookup returns CDR1 MNHNS and CDR2 SASEGT. This CDR3 has 16 residues. CDR3 bases: TGTGCCAGCAGTGAATTCGGCAGGTTGATATGGGAGACCCAGTACTTC. Translated, it gives CASSEFGRLIWETQYF.

This clone was observed a handful of times. The rearrangement uses TRBV5-4 and TRBJ2-5, with D maybe TRBD2 (5 bases). The CDR3 sequence is 14 residues long. With 2 bases removed from V and 7 bases from J, the gap between germline ends came to 15 bases. The V gene's germline CDR1 is SGHNT and CDR2 YYREEE (reference sequence). The DNA of the CDR3 is TGTGCCAGCAGCTTAGGGCCGGAGGTGGGGACCCAGTACTTC. This codes for CASSLGPEVGTQYF.

This clone turned up a few times. Other DNA variants within this sample encode the same CDR3. The chain couples TRBV11-2 to TRBJ2-7; 12 positions match TRBD2. J gave up 2 bases and V 4 bases, and 3 bases lay outside the gene matches. Looked up from germline, CDR1 is SGHAT and CDR2 is FQNNGV. The CDR3 extends over 15 amino acids. CDR3 nucleotides: TGTGCCAGCAGCTGGACTAGCGGGGCAGCCTACGAGCAGTACTTC. It translates to CASSWTSGAAYEQYF.

The V call is TRBV11-2, the J call TRBJ2-2, with TRBD1 matching 7 bases. V shed 6 bases and J 2 bases; nucleotides not matched to a gene: 12. This CDR3 comprises 17 residues. Germline CDR1 reads SGHAT; CDR2 reads FQNNGV. The CDR3 DNA reads TGTGCCAGCAGTACAATAGGGGGCAGGGGCAACACCGGGGAGCTGTTTTTT. This translates into CASSTIGGRGNTGELFF.

The chain is built from TRBV7-6 and TRBJ2-2; perhaps TRBD2 as D (6 bases). Germline loops: CDR1 SGHVS, CDR2 FNYEAQ. CDR3 size: 16 residues. Trimming took off 4 bases at V and 6 bases at J, with 18 bases between the two ends. The DNA of the CDR3 is TGTGCCAGCAGCTGGGGTCCAGCGGAGGGTGCCGGGGAGCTGTTTTTT. Its translation is CASSWGPAEGAGELFF.

The V gene is TRBV19, the J gene TRBJ1-5, with TRBD1 matching 12 bases. Per germline, CDR1 LNHDA and CDR2 SQIVND (reference sequence). Trimming cost V 7 bases and J 2 bases; bases outside gene matches: 6. The CDR3 consists of 16 residues. The chain's CDR3 is CASKAGDRGRNQPQHF. For the CDR3, the DNA is TGTGCCAGTAAAGCCGGGGACAGGGGGCGCAATCAGCCCCAGCATTTT.

This clone was seen a single time. The chain combines TRBV6-6 with TRBJ1-5; 7 nucleotides line up with TRBD1. Germline V gives CDR1 MNHNY, CDR2 SVGAGI (reference sequence). V lost 6 bases and J lost 2; bases outside the gene matches: 7. This CDR3 region has 15 residues. As DNA, the CDR3 is TGTGCCAGCAGCCCCAGGGGGGATGGCAATCAGCCCCAGCATTTT. It codes for CASSPRGDGNQPQHF.

This chain connects TRBV5-1 to TRBJ1-6; 7 nucleotides line up with TRBD1. The CDR3 runs to 15 residues. CDR1 and CDR2 (germline): SGHRS, YFSETQ. V shed 4 bases and J 7 bases; nucleotides not matched to a gene: 8. CDR3 amino acids: CASSNLDRTNSPLHF. The CDR3 coding sequence is TGCGCCAGCAGCAACCTGGACAGGACCAATTCACCCCTCCACTTT.

This chain joins TRBV24-1 and TRBJ1-5; tentatively, D is TRBD1 (6 bases). In germline, CDR1 is KGHDR, CDR2 SFDVKD. This CDR3 is built from 13 residues. Trimming stripped 10 bases from V and 5 bases from J, with 14 bases between. The CDR3 loop is CATQPDSDQPQHF. In DNA form, the CDR3 reads TGTGCCACTCAGCCGGACAGCGATCAGCCCCAGCATTTT.

The rearrangement links TRBV18 to TRBJ1-5; TRBD1 matches 7 bases. CDR3 size: 16 residues. Germline trimming cut 0 bases from V and 4 bases from J; bases unmatched to any gene: 6. Germline V lookup: CDR1 KGHSH, CDR2 LQKENI. CDR3: CASSPPRQGANQPQHF. CDR3 sequence (DNA): TGTGCCAGCTCACCACCAAGACAGGGAGCGAATCAGCCCCAGCATTTT. Together with reference TRBV18 and TRBJ1-5, the CDR3 gives the full variable domain: NAGVMQNPRHLVRRRGQEARLRCSPMKGHSHVYWYRQLPEEGLKFMVYLQKENIIDESGMPKERFSAEFPKEGPSILRIQQVVRGDSAAYFCASSPPRQGANQPQHFGDGTRLSIL.

This chain joins TRBV29-1 and TRBJ2-7; D perhaps matches TRBD1 (6 bases). The CDR3 is made up of 13 amino acids. V lost 6 bases, J lost 4 bases, and 16 bases lay in between. CDR1 SQVTM and CDR2 ANQGSEA come from the germline V gene. The CDR3 DNA reads as TGCAGCGTGCAACAGGGCATTCGGTACGAGCAGTACTTC. Its protein product is CSVQQGIRYEQYF.

This chain links TRBV9 with TRBJ1-2, with 9 bases identical to TRBD1. V lost 0 bases and J lost 4; bases outside the gene matches: 4. The CDR3 runs to 15 residues. In germline, CDR1 is SGDLS, CDR2 YYNGEE. As DNA, the CDR3 is TGTGCCAGCAGCGTAGAGATGACAGGGGGCTATGGCTACACCTTC. This sequence encodes CASSVEMTGGYGYTF.

This clone was counted a single time. The chain is built from TRBV14 and TRBJ2-7; 7 nucleotides align to TRBD2. J was trimmed by 9 bases and V by 4 bases; bases with no gene match: 6. This CDR3 spans 12 amino acids. Looked up from germline, CDR1 is SGHDN and CDR2 is FVKESK. The CDR3 sequence is CASSPGGEGQYF. Here the CDR3 DNA reads TGTGCCAGCAGCCCGGGGGGTGAGGGGCAGTACTTC.

This chain joins TRBV21-1 and TRBJ1-3; the D call TRBD1 from the table was never checked on the DNA. TRBV21-1 is reported as a pseudogene. This CDR3 has 16 amino acids. The CDR3 protein is CASSKYRSSSGNTIYF. In DNA form, the CDR3 reads TGTGCCAGCAGCAAGTACAGGTCGAGTTCTGGAAACACCATATATTTT.

The chain employs TRBV11-2 and TRBJ1-1, with TRBD1 matching 8 bases. J gave up 6 bases and V 3 bases, and 12 bases lay outside the gene matches. The CDR3 extends over 16 amino acids. In germline, CDR1 is SGHAT, CDR2 FQNNGV. CDR3 nucleotide sequence: TGTGCCAGCAGCTTCCAACAGGGGGTGCGGTACGCTGAAGCTTTCTTT. Encoded protein: CASSFQQGVRYAEAFF.

In this sample, this clone turned up a few times. This chain links TRBV6-4 with TRBJ2-1; D not resolved. The CDR3 is 13 amino acids. Trimming removed 3 bases at V and 5 bases at J, with 8 bases between. Per germline, CDR1 MRHNA and CDR2 SNTAGT. The CDR3 coding sequence is TGTGCCAGCAGTGAGACGGAGAACAATGAGCAGTTCTTC. Translated: CASSETENNEQFF.

The genes are TRBV5-8 and TRBJ2-2; 10 bases fit TRBD2. This CDR3 has 17 residues. The germline gives CDR1 SGHTS, CDR2 YDEGEE. The V gene end was trimmed by 3 bases and the J gene end by 3 bases; junction bases not matched to a gene: 8. The CDR3 sequence is CASSSIAGGRYTGELFF. The CDR3 DNA sequence: TGTGCCAGCAGCTCCATAGCGGGGGGACGGTACACCGGGGAGCTGTTTTTT.

The chain links TRBV2 to TRBJ2-5, with D perhaps TRBD2 (7 bases). The CDR3 runs to 15 residues. Trimming stripped 3 bases from V and 7 bases from J, with 18 bases between. Germline CDR1 SNHLY, CDR2 FYNNEI. The CDR3 protein is CASSEGGASAGTQYF. The CDR3 DNA is TGTGCCAGCAGTGAGGGGGGGGCGAGCGCTGGGACCCAGTACTTC. Full variable domain (outside the CDR3, taken from reference TRBV2 and TRBJ2-5): EPEVTQTPSHQVTQMGQEVILRCVPISNHLYFYWYRQILGQKVEFLVSFYNNEISEKSEIFDDQFSVERPDGSNFTLKIRSTKLEDSAMYFCASSEGGASAGTQYFGPGTRLLVL.

This clone has just one count. The gene calls are TRBV5-1 and TRBJ2-2, with 7 nucleotides matching TRBD1. The CDR3 contains 15 residues. The V segment lost 8 bases and the J segment 6 bases; nucleotides outside the gene matches: 13. From germline, CDR1 is SGHRS and CDR2 YFSETQ. CDR3 protein: CARGEQGSRAGELFF. The CDR3 DNA sequence: TGCGCCAGAGGGGAACAGGGGTCTCGGGCCGGGGAGCTGTTTTTT.

The chain has TRBV7-2 and TRBJ2-1, with 7 bases fitting TRBD2. With 2 bases clipped from V and 6 bases from J, the junction kept 7 bases outside the gene matches. The CDR3 contains 15 residues. CDR1 and CDR2 from the germline V gene are SGHTA and FQGNSA. The CDR3 loop reads CASSLLAGSGNEQFF. CDR3 DNA sequence: TGTGCCAGCAGCTTATTAGCGGGTAGTGGCAATGAGCAGTTCTTC.

This clone occurred once. The chain uses TRBV13 and TRBJ2-1; TRBD2 aligns across 10 bases. The CDR3 covers 16 residues. With 2 bases clipped from V and 1 base from J, the junction kept 2 bases outside the gene matches. Per the germline V gene, CDR1 is PRHDT and CDR2 is FYEKMQ (reference sequence). The CDR3 DNA is TGTGCCAGCAGCTTAACTAGCGGGGTTTCCTACAATGAGCAGTTCTTC. Translated: CASSLTSGVSYNEQFF.

The V call is TRBV4-1, the J call TRBJ2-1; 7 positions agree with TRBD2. With 2 bases clipped from V and 4 bases from J, the junction kept 20 bases outside the gene matches. Germline V gene data show CDR1 as MGHRA and CDR2 as YSYEKL. The CDR3 has 20 residues. The CDR3, as DNA: TGCGCCAGCAGCCAATTAATAGGGAGCGGGGCGGCCCCTCCGTACAATGAGCAGTTCTTC. This codes for CASSQLIGSGAAPPYNEQFF.

This clone showed up just a few times. This chain joins TRBV18 and TRBJ2-7; 7 bases are a match to TRBD2. The CDR3 consists of 15 residues. V shed 0 bases and J 3 bases; nucleotides not matched to a gene: 5. CDR1 is KGHSH and CDR2 is LQKENI in the germline V gene. In nucleotides, the CDR3 is TGTGCCAGCTCACCACCCCTAGCGGTCTACTACGAGCAGTACTTC. Translation: CASSPPLAVYYEQYF. Looking up the rest from reference TRBV18 and TRBJ2-7 gives the full variable domain: NAGVMQNPRHLVRRRGQEARLRCSPMKGHSHVYWYRQLPEEGLKFMVYLQKENIIDESGMPKERFSAEFPKEGPSILRIQQVVRGDSAAYFCASSPPLAVYYEQYFGPGTRLTVT.

This clone has only a few counts. V and J are TRBV3-1 (or the pseudogene TRBV3-2) and TRBJ2-5; 7 bases agree with TRBD2. J gave up 5 bases and V 2 bases, and 8 bases lay outside the gene matches. This CDR3 contains 15 residues. Germline V CDR1 and CDR2: LGHDT, YNNKEL (reference sequence). Here the CDR3 DNA reads TGTGCCAGCAGCCAATGGGGAGGGAGTGAGGAGACCCAGTACTTC. Translated: CASSQWGGSEETQYF.